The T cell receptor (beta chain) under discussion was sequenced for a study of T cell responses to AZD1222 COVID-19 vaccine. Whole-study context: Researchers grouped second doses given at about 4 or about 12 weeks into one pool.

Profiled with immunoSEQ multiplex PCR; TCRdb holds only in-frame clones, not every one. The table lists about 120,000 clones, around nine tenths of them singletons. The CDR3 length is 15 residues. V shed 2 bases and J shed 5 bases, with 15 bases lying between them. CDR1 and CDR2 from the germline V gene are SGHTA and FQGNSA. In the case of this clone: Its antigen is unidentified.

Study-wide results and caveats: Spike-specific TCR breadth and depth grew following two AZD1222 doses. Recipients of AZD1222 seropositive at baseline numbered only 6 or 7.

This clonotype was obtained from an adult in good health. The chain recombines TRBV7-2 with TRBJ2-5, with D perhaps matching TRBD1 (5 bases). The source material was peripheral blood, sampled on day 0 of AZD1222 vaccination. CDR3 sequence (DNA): TGTGCCAGCAGCTTAACCCTCAGGGCTAGGGAGACCCAGTACTTC. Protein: CASSLTLRARETQYF.